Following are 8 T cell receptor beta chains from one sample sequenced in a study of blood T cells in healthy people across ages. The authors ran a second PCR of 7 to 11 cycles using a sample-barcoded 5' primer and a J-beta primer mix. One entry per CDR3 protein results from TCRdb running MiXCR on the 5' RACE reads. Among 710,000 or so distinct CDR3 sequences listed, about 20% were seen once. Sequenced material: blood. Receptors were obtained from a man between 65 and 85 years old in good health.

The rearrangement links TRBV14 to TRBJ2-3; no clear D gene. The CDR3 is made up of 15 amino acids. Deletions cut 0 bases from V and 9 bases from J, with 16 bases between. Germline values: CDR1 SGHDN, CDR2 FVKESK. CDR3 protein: CASSQDLSLPSTQYF. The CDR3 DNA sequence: TGTGCCAGCAGCCAAGACCTCTCACTCCCAAGCACGCAGTATTTT.

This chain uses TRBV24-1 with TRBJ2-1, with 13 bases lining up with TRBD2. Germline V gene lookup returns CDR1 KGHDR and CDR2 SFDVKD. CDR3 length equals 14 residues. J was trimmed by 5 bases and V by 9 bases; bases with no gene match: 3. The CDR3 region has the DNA TGTGCCACCGGGACTAGCGGGACCAACAATGAGCAGTTCTTC. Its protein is CATGTSGTNNEQFF.

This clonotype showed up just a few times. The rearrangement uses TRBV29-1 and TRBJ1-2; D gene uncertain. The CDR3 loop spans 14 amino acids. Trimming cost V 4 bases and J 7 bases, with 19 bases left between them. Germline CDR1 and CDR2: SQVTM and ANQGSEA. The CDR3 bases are TGCAGCGTTGCCTCCCTGACGGGCCTCGGTGGCTACACCTTC. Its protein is CSVASLTGLGGYTF.

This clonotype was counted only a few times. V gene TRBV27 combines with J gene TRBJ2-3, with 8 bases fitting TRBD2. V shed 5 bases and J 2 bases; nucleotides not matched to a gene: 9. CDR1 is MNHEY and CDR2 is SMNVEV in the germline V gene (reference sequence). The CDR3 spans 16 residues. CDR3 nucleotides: TGTGCCAGCAGTCCGATCGGGACTAGAGACACAGATACGCAGTATTTT. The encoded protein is CASSPIGTRDTDTQYF.

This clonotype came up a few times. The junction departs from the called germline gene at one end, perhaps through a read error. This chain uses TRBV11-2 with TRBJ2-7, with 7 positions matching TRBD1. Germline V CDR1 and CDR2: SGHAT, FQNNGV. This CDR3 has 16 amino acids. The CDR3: CAGSLVMTGPSYEQYF. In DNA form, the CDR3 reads TGTGCCGGCAGCTTAGTTATGACAGGGCCTTCCTACGAGCAGTACTTC. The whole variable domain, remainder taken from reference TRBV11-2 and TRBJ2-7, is EAGVAQSPRYKIIEKRQSVAFWCNPISGHATLYWYQQILGQGPKLLIQFQNNGVVDDSQLPKDRFSAERLKGVDSTLKIQPAKLEDSAVYLCAGSLVMTGPSYEQYFGPGTRLTVT.

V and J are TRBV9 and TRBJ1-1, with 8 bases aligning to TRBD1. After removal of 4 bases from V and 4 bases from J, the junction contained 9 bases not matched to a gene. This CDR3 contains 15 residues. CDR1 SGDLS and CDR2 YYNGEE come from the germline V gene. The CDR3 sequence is CASSSQGAGGTEAFF. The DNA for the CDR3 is TGTGCCAGCAGCTCCCAGGGGGCGGGCGGCACTGAAGCTTTCTTT.

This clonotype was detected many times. In nucleotides, the CDR3 is TGCGCCAGCAGCCAAGTTGGCGGCAATGAGCAGTTCTTC. Translated, it gives CASSQVGGNEQFF. The chain carries TRBV4-1 and TRBJ2-5; D is ambiguous. The J call may be faulty, since TRBJ2-1 better matches the DNA end. The germline gives CDR1 MGHRA, CDR2 YSYEKL. The CDR3 extends over 13 amino acids.

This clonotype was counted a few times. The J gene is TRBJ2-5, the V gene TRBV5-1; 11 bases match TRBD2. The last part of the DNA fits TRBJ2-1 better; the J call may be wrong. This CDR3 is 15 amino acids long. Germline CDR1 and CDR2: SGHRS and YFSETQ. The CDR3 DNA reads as TGCGCCAGCAGCTTGGAGACTAGCGGGATCGATGAGCAGTTCTTC. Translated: CASSLETSGIDEQFF.